The rows below give T cell receptor beta chains drawn from one sample of a study of a mutant IDH1 vaccine in newly diagnosed glioma. TCRdb keeps only in-frame clones here, not all; method: immunoSEQ multiplex PCR. The repertoire holds around 28,000 clones, with approximately 80% as singletons. No cognate antigen is known for these TCRs. The input for sequencing was PBMCs, taken from a glioma patient whose treatment included an IDH1 peptide vaccine. The receptors originated from a woman in her twenties or thirties with glioma. The CDR3 runs from the conserved cysteine through the conserved F or W. The order of the fields is CDR3 length, J gene, V gene, clone size, D gene, CDR3 DNA, CDR3 protein. The D gene is left open where the match is weak. Only part of the rows carry a size: once, few, many, or a class if the clone is expanded.

>17|TRBJ2-6|TRBV5-4|NA|NA
TGTGCCAGCAGCTTGGCTGGGACCTCGTCTGGGGCCAACGTCCTGACTTTC
CASSLAGTSSGANVLTF
>14|TRBJ2-5|TRBV5-1|NA|TRBD1
TGCGCCAGCAGCTTGTACAGGGGGCTCGAGACCCAGTACTTC
CASSLYRGLETQYF
>15|TRBJ1-1|TRBV15|NA|NA
TGTGCCACCAGCATTGGTGGGTACACTAACACTGAAGCTTTCTTT
CATSIGGYTNTEAFF
>16|TRBJ1-2|TRBV7-9|NA|TRBD1
TGTGCCAGCAGCTCGCGGACAGGCGGGTATGAAGGTGGCTACACCTTC
CASSSRTGGYEGGYTF
>14|TRBJ1-2|TRBV7-9|NA|NA
TGTGCCAGCAGCTTAGGCTCGGAGCACTATGGCTACACCTTC
CASSLGSEHYGYTF
>14|TRBJ2-7|TRBV5-1|NA|NA
TGCGCCAGCAGCTTGGGCAGGGCGGTCCACGAGCAGTACTTC
CASSLGRAVHEQYF
>12|TRBJ1-1|TRBV9|NA|TRBD1
TGTGCCAGCAGCGCGGACAGGGGAGTAGCTTTCTTT
CASSADRGVAFF
>14|TRBJ2-3|TRBV6-5|NA|NA
TGTGCCAGCAGCGATAGGGGTGGCACAGATACGCAGTATTTT
CASSDRGGTDTQYF
>17|TRBJ2-7|TRBV4-1|NA|TRBD2
TGCGCCAGCAGCCAAGGGGGACTAGCGGGGGGCCCCTACGAGCAGTACTTC
CASSQGGLAGGPYEQYF
>15|TRBJ2-7|TRBV4-1|few|TRBD1
TGCGCCAGCAGCCAGGACCGGACAGGATCCTACGAGCAGTACTTC
CASSQDRTGSYEQYF
>13|TRBJ2-1|TRBV7-9|NA|NA
TGTGCCAGCAGCTCTCTCATCAGGGATGAGCAGTTCTTC
CASSSLIRDEQFF
>15|TRBJ1-2|TRBV7-2|NA|TRBD1
TGTGCCAGCAGCTTACACAGGGGGCGCGATTATGGCTACACCTTC
CASSLHRGRDYGYTF
>12|TRBJ1-6|TRBV30|NA|NA
TGTGCCTGGAGTTCTAAAGGTTCACCCCTCCACTTT
CAWSSKGSPLHF
>15|TRBJ1-1|TRBV10-3|once|TRBD1
TGTGCCATCAGTGGGAAACAGGGGGCGAACACTGAAGCTTTCTTT
CAISGKQGANTEAFF
>14|TRBJ2-7|TRBV19|NA|NA
TGTGCCAGTAGTCCCCCAGGGGCATCCTACGAGCAGTACTTC
CASSPPGASYEQYF
>11|TRBJ2-7|TRBV14|NA|NA
TGTGCCAGCAGCGCGTTTTACGAGCAGTACTTC
CASSAFYEQYF
>13|TRBJ2-4|TRBV13|once|NA
TGTGCCAGCAGCCGGGACACCAAAAACATTCAGTACTTC
CASSRDTKNIQYF
>17|TRBJ2-2|TRBV25-1|NA|NA
TGTGCCAGCAGTGAAAGTGGTATGGCAGGGAGCACCGGGGAGCTGTTTTTT
CASSESGMAGSTGELFF
>12|TRBJ2-7|TRBV5-4|NA|TRBD1
TGTGCCAGCAGCGGGGACAGGCGCGAGCAGTACTTC
CASSGDRREQYF
>16|TRBJ2-2|TRBV5-4|NA|NA
TGTGCCAGCAGCCCCGATAGGGTGGGCGCGGTCGGGGAGCTGTTTTTT
CASSPDRVGAVGELFF
>13|TRBJ1-2|TRBV7-9|few|NA
TGTGCCAGCAGCCTTCTAGGGGAGAATGGCTACACCTTC
CASSLLGENGYTF
>11|TRBJ1-2|TRBV4-2|NA|NA
TGTGCCAGCAGCCAAGGGGGCAGTTCTGCCTTC
CASSQGGSSAF
>14|TRBJ2-7|TRBV7-7|NA|NA
TGTGCTAGCAGCCCAGAGGACAGCTCCTACGAGCAGTACTTC
CASSPEDSSYEQYF
>12|TRBJ1-1|TRBV5-8|NA|NA
TGTGCCAGCAGCTTGGAGGGTACAGGGTCCTTCTTT
CASSLEGTGSFF
>16|TRBJ1-2|TRBV4-1|NA|NA
TGCGCCAGCAGCCAAGATCGGTCGGGGTATTGGGGTGGCTACACCTTC
CASSQDRSGYWGGYTF
>16|TRBJ2-5|TRBV4-1|NA|TRBD1
TGCGCCAGCAGCCAAGGGGACAGGGTGGATCGAGAGACCCAGTACTTC
CASSQGDRVDRETQYF
>14|TRBJ1-1|TRBV9|NA|NA
TGTGCCAGCAGCGTAGAGAGGGGGGACACTGAAGCTTTCTTT
CASSVERGDTEAFF
>12|TRBJ2-7|TRBV30|NA|NA
TGTGCCTGGAGCAGTTCGGGCTACGAGCAGTACTTC
CAWSSSGYEQYF
>16|TRBJ2-7|TRBV7-2|NA|TRBD2
TGTGCCAGCAGCCCTGGACTAGCGGGGGCCCTACGCGAGCAGTACTTC
CASSPGLAGALREQYF
>14|TRBJ1-1|TRBV4-1|NA|NA
TGCGCCAGCAGCCCCCACTGGAGGGACACTGAAGCTTTCTTT
CASSPHWRDTEAFF
>14|TRBJ1-1|TRBV29-1|once|NA
TGCAGCGTTGTGCGCGGAGACATGAACACTGAAGCTTTCTTT
CSVVRGDMNTEAFF
>14|TRBJ1-2|TRBV7-9|NA|NA
TGTGCCAGCAGCTTAGCCGGCTCGTTCGATGGCTACACCTTC
CASSLAGSFDGYTF
>12|TRBJ1-6|TRBV4-1|NA|NA
TGCGCCAGCAGCGCAAGGGATTCACCCCTCCACTTT
CASSARDSPLHF
>14|TRBJ1-1|TRBV7-8|NA|TRBD1
TGTGCCAGCAGCACCGACAGGGTGAACACTGAAGCTTTCTTT
CASSTDRVNTEAFF